The 21 T cell receptor beta chains below come from one sample, sequenced in a study of blood T cells in healthy people across ages. The authors ran a second PCR of 7 to 11 cycles using a sample-barcoded 5' primer and a J-beta primer mix. TCRdb reprocessed the 5' RACE reads with MiXCR, giving one entry per CDR3 protein. The sample shows nearly 800,000 distinct CDR3 sequences, roughly 25% of them seen only once. These data also formed part of another study, on T cells of mothers and their children.

Specimen: blood. These receptors came from a boy between 5 and 17 years old in good health.

The chain joins TRBV29-1 to TRBJ1-2, with D tentatively TRBD1 (6 bases). The length of the CDR3 is 13 residues. Per germline, CDR1 SQVTM and CDR2 ANQGSEA. V lost 7 bases to trimming and J lost 3 bases, with 15 bases between them. CDR3 in amino acids: CSGDQGMDYGYTF. CDR3 nucleotides: TGCAGCGGGGACCAGGGGATGGACTATGGCTACACCTTC.

The chain carries TRBV7-2 and TRBJ2-1; the match to TRBD2 covers 10 bases. The CDR3 totals 14 residues. V was clipped by 5 bases and J by 9 bases; unmatched bases: 7. Germline V gives CDR1 SGHTA, CDR2 FQGNSA. The CDR3 spells CASSPGLAAIEQFF. CDR3 sequence (DNA): TGTGCCAGCAGCCCCGGACTAGCGGCGATTGAGCAGTTCTTC.

This sequence joins TRBV19 and TRBJ2-2, with TRBD2 identical over 7 bases. CDR1 is LNHDA, CDR2 SQIVND, per germline (reference sequence). The CDR3 length is 16 residues. With V trimmed by 5 bases and J by 3 bases, 9 bases remained unmatched. The CDR3: CASSEGTIVDTGELFF. CDR3 coding DNA: TGTGCCAGTAGTGAGGGGACTATAGTCGACACCGGGGAGCTGTTTTTT. Drawing the rest from reference TRBV19 and TRBJ2-2, the complete variable domain is DGGITQSPKYLFRKEGQNVTLSCEQNLNHDAMYWYRQDPGQGLRLIYYSQIVNDFQKGDIAEGYSVSREKKESFPLTVTSAQKNPTAFYLCASSEGTIVDTGELFFGEGSRLTVL.

The DNA of the CDR3 is TGTGCCAGCTCACTGTCTAACTCCGAGCAGTACTTC. Its protein is CASSLSNSEQYF. The chain couples TRBV18 to TRBJ2-7; D ambiguous. With 4 bases removed from V and 6 bases from J, the gap between germline ends came to 10 bases. CDR3 length equals 12 residues. CDR1 is KGHSH, CDR2 LQKENI, per germline.

This clonotype turned up a few times. The V gene is TRBV13, the J gene TRBJ2-5; D might be TRBD2 (5 bases). The DNA end is a closer match to TRBJ2-1, so the J assignment may be wrong. The germline CDR1 and CDR2 sequences are PRHDT and FYEKMQ (reference sequence). The CDR3 length is 13 residues. In DNA, the CDR3 is TGTGCCAGCAGCCCTCCCCGGGGCAATGAGCAGTTCTTC. Amino acid sequence: CASSPPRGNEQFF.

This chain links TRBV27 with TRBJ2-1; D might be TRBD1 or TRBD2, each matching 6 bases. Germline CDR1 reads MNHEY; CDR2 reads SMNVEV (reference sequence). There are 15 residues in the CDR3. The V gene lost 2 bases and the J gene lost 5 bases, with 13 bases spanning the gap. The CDR3 region has the DNA TGTGCCAGCAGTTTAGTAGCGGCAGGGGACAATGAGCAGTTCTTC. This translates into CASSLVAAGDNEQFF.

The chain couples TRBV4-2 to TRBJ2-5; D may be TRBD2 (5 bases). The CDR3 covers 15 residues. The germline V and J ends were trimmed by 5 bases and 5 bases, with 18 bases remaining between them. Germline CDR1 and CDR2: LGHNA and YNFKEQ. In DNA, the CDR3 is TGTGCCAGCAGCGACTACTGGCCGGGTAGGGAGACCCAGTACTTC. This gives the protein CASSDYWPGRETQYF.

The V gene is TRBV27, the J gene TRBJ1-6, with 9 bases that match TRBD1. This CDR3 has 16 residues. From germline, CDR1 is MNHEY and CDR2 SMNVEV (reference sequence). J lost 2 bases, V lost 3 bases, and 2 bases had no gene match. CDR3 region: CASSLTGGPYNSPLHF. CDR3 bases: TGTGCCAGCAGTTTGACAGGGGGACCCTATAATTCACCCCTCCACTTT.

J is TRBJ2-5 and V is TRBV30; 8 bases agree with TRBD1. Gene TRBJ2-7 matches the end of the DNA better, so the J call may be wrong. This CDR3 spans 17 amino acids. The germline V gene has CDR1 GTSNPN and CDR2 SVGIG (reference sequence). CDR3 amino acids: CAWIPGQGLFGTYEQYF. CDR3 nucleotides: TGTGCCTGGATACCCGGACAGGGCTTATTTGGGACCTACGAGCAGTACTTC.

About this clonotype itself: A junction end diverges from the germline sequence, so it may reflect a read error. V usage is TRBV7-6 and J usage is TRBJ2-1; tentatively, D is TRBD1 (6 bases). CDR3 size: 15 residues. Germline V gene sequence: CDR1 SGHVS, CDR2 FNYEAQ. The CDR3 loop reads CASSLAQGIYNEQFF. CDR3 bases: TGTGCCAGCAGTTTAGCTCAGGGGATTTACAATGAGCAGTTCTTC.

This chain connects TRBV4-3 to TRBJ2-5; 8 bases align to TRBD1. The end of the DNA fits TRBJ2-7 better, so the J call may be wrong. Per the germline V gene, CDR1 is LGHNA and CDR2 is YSLEER. CDR3 size: 18 residues. The CDR3 DNA follows: TGCGCCAGCAGCCAAGATTTTTATGGGACAGGATACTCCTACGAGCAGTACTTC. This translates into CASSQDFYGTGYSYEQYF.

About this clonotype itself: An end of the junction differs from the germline gene, which may be a read error. The chain joins TRBV7-2 to TRBJ2-5; D is uncertain. Looked up from germline, CDR1 is SGHTA and CDR2 is FQGNSA. The CDR3 runs to 16 residues. The CDR3 loop is CASSPEAGLVRTFPRF. CDR3 nucleotide sequence: TGTGCCAGCAGCCCCGAAGCCGGTTTAGTGCGGACCTTTCCTCGCTTC.

The chain is built from TRBV27 and TRBJ1-1, with a possible D match to TRBD1 (5 bases). Per germline, CDR1 MNHEY and CDR2 SMNVEV (reference sequence). The CDR3 has 15 amino acids. V was shortened by 0 bases and J by 0 bases, with 8 bases between the two germline ends. The CDR3 DNA sequence: TGTGCCAGCAGTTTATCGACAGACCTGAACACTGAAGCTTTCTTT. This gives the protein CASSLSTDLNTEAFF.

In its sample, this clonotype was seen a few times. The V gene is TRBV20-1, the J gene TRBJ2-7; 8 positions match TRBD1. The V and J ends lost 5 bases and 6 bases, in that order; junction bases with no gene match: 12. The V gene's germline CDR1 is DFQATT and CDR2 SNEGSKA (reference sequence). The CDR3 sequence is 14 residues long. This CDR3 is CSAATGGMGSEQYF. DNA of the CDR3: TGCAGTGCTGCAACAGGGGGAATGGGTAGCGAGCAGTACTTC.

The V gene is TRBV6-5, the J gene TRBJ2-2; 7 positions agree with TRBD2. The germline CDR1 and CDR2 sequences are MNHEY and SVGAGI. This CDR3 is 15 amino acids long. Losses at the gene ends were 6 bases for V and 4 bases for J; bases not matched to a gene: 8. CDR3 in amino acids: CASSYGTGGTGELFF. CDR3 DNA: TGTGCCAGCAGCTACGGGACGGGGGGCACCGGGGAGCTGTTTTTT.

This clonotype has ten or more counts. The chain couples TRBV7-2 to TRBJ2-5, with no clear D. Germline CDR1 is SGHTA and CDR2 is FQGNSA. Trimming cost V 1 base and J 1 base, with 4 bases left between them. This CDR3 comprises 13 residues. The CDR3 protein is CASSLEPQETQYF. For the CDR3, the DNA is TGTGCCAGCAGCTTAGAGCCCCAAGAGACCCAGTACTTC.

With respect to this clonotype: One end of the junction varies from germline; a read error may be responsible. The V and J genes are TRBV29-1 and TRBJ2-7; the D is unclear. The CDR3 is 14 amino acids. The germline gives CDR1 SQVTM, CDR2 ANQGSEA. CDR3 nucleotide sequence: TGCAGCGTTGAAGATACGAGCTGGAGCTACGAGCGGTACTTC. Amino acid sequence: CSVEDTSWSYERYF.

This clonotype was picked up a small number of times. This chain links TRBV6-1 with TRBJ2-5; D is possibly TRBD1 (6 bases). V was trimmed by 3 bases and J by 5 bases, leaving 13 bases between them. The germline V gene has CDR1 MNHNS and CDR2 SASEGT. This CDR3 has 14 residues. The CDR3 sequence: CASSEGAEVETQYF. The DNA of the CDR3 is TGTGCCAGCAGTGAGGGGGCCGAAGTTGAGACCCAGTACTTC.

This clonotype was observed a handful of times. The genes are TRBV20-1 and TRBJ2-7; D unresolved. With 3 bases removed from V and 3 bases from J, the gap between germline ends came to 9 bases. Germline V gives CDR1 DFQATT, CDR2 SNEGSKA (reference sequence). The CDR3 runs 12 residues. The CDR3 bases are TGCAGTGCTAGGGAACAATACTACGAGCAGTACTTC. Protein sequence: CSAREQYYEQYF.

The V and J genes are TRBV20-1 and TRBJ2-5, with D unclear. The CDR3 is 14 amino acids. Deletions cut 0 bases from V and 0 bases from J, with 8 bases between. Germline CDR1 reads DFQATT; CDR2 reads SNEGSKA (reference sequence). DNA for the CDR3: TGCAGTGCTAGAGATTTGGCGGACCAAGAGACCCAGTACTTC. Translation: CSARDLADQETQYF.

The V call is TRBV7-9, the J call TRBJ2-1; tentative D call: TRBD1 (6 bases). Trimming left V 5 bases short and J 4 bases short, with 15 bases between. The V gene's germline CDR1 is SEHNR and CDR2 FQNEAQ (reference sequence). This CDR3 contains 15 residues. CDR3 bases: TGTGCCAGCAGCCGACAGGAAAGGACATACAATGAGCAGTTCTTC. Translation gives CASSRQERTYNEQFF.